This entry lists 9 T cell receptor beta chains sequenced from one sample in a study of cytomegalovirus exposure and HLA in healthy donors (dated by TCRdb to about 2017). The method was the immunoSEQ multiplex PCR assay. For the multiplex PCR, a mixture combining 60 forward primers for TCR Vbeta segments and 13 reverse primers for TCR Jbeta segments was used. The source is immuneACCESS, and TCRdb retained only in-frame sequences with V and J called. Part of the clones is not carried over; for the studies checked, unresolved V genes explain less than half of this, and the remainder is unexplained. The sample table shows about 110,000 clones, and around 74% are seen once. The top ten clonotypes cover approximately 4.4% of the sample. Sequenced: PBMCs. The source of these receptors is a man aged 30 to 39 in good health and CMV-seropositive.

The chain links TRBV29-1 to TRBJ1-2; 7 nucleotides match TRBD1. In germline, CDR1 is SQVTM, CDR2 ANQGSEA. The CDR3 loop spans 12 amino acids. V trimming: 2 bases; J trimming: 8 bases; junction bases outside the gene matches: 5. The CDR3: CSVEMNRGGYTF. CDR3 bases: TGCAGCGTTGAAATGAACAGGGGCGGCTACACCTTC. The full variable domain, its missing parts supplied by reference TRBV29-1 and TRBJ1-2, is SAVISQKPSRDICQRGTSLTIQCQVDSQVTMMFWYRQQPGQSLTLIATANQGSEATYESGFVIDKFPISRPNLTFSTLTVSNMSPEDSSIYLCSVEMNRGGYTFGSGTRLTVV.

This sequence joins TRBV4-3 and TRBJ2-1, with 7 bases aligning to TRBD1. V was pared by 4 bases and J by 10 bases, with 13 bases of the junction left unmatched. Germline loops: CDR1 LGHNA, CDR2 YSLEER. CDR3 length: 15 amino acids. The CDR3 DNA reads TGCGCCAGCAGCCCCAGGACCGGGACAGCAGAGGAGCAGTTCTTC. Encoded protein: CASSPRTGTAEEQFF.

The rearrangement joins TRBV7-2 to TRBJ2-3; TRBD2 matches at 14 bases. V gave up 5 bases and J gave up 9 bases; unmatched junction bases: 10. CDR1 is SGHTA and CDR2 is FQGNSA in the germline V gene. CDR3 length: 16 amino acids. DNA of the CDR3: TGTGCCAGCAGCAACCGGACTAGCGGGGGGCCCATCACGCAGTATTTT. Encoded protein: CASSNRTSGGPITQYF.

The V and J genes are TRBV9 and TRBJ1-1; D may be TRBD1 (5 bases). Germline V gene data show CDR1 as SGDLS and CDR2 as YYNGEE. Trimming shortened V by 2 bases and J by 3 bases, and 14 bases separated the two germline ends. CDR3 length: 15 residues. CDR3 nucleotide sequence: TGTGCCAGCAGCGTTGGACGGGGGGTCGACACTGAAGCTTTCTTT. It encodes CASSVGRGVDTEAFF.

The CDR3 sequence is CAMGQGRDQPQHF. DNA for the CDR3: TGTGCCATGGGTCAGGGGCGCGATCAGCCCCAGCATTTT. The V gene is TRBV19, the J gene TRBJ1-5; D might be TRBD1 (6 bases). CDR1 is LNHDA and CDR2 is SQIVND in the germline V gene (reference sequence). Trimming left V 10 bases short and J 5 bases short, with 15 bases between. The CDR3 covers 13 residues.

The V and J genes are TRBV28 and TRBJ2-5; 12 positions agree with TRBD2. Germline-derived CDR1 and CDR2 are MDHEN and SYDVKM. The V and J ends lost 6 bases and 5 bases, in that order; junction bases with no gene match: 7. The CDR3 totals 15 residues. This CDR3 is CASRTTSGGGETQYF. CDR3 bases: TGTGCCAGCAGGACGACTAGCGGGGGTGGTGAGACCCAGTACTTC.

The V gene is TRBV6-5, the J gene TRBJ2-2, with TRBD1 matching 7 bases. Germline-derived CDR1 and CDR2 are MNHEY and SVGAGI. Trimming removed 1 base from V and 6 bases from J; junction bases left unmatched: 5. The CDR3 is made up of 15 amino acids. CDR3 nucleotide sequence: TGTGCCAGCAGTTACTGGACAGGCCTCCCCGGGGAGCTGTTTTTT. It encodes CASSYWTGLPGELFF.

This clone was recorded once. The chain couples TRBV29-1 to TRBJ1-1; D not resolved. Trimming cost V 4 bases and J 0 bases, with 9 bases left between them. Germline lookup yields CDR1 SQVTM and CDR2 ANQGSEA. The length of the CDR3 is 13 residues. CDR3 sequence: CSVGERMNTEAFF. The CDR3 DNA reads as TGCAGCGTTGGAGAGCGGATGAACACTGAAGCTTTCTTT.

For the CDR3, the DNA is TGTGCCAGCAGCAGGAGGACAGCTTGGAATCAGCCCCAGCATTTT. Translation: CASSRRTAWNQPQHF. The chain links TRBV5-6 to TRBJ1-5, with D perhaps TRBD1 (6 bases). Germline loops: CDR1 SGHDT, CDR2 YYEEEE. Between the trimmed V and J ends, which lost 4 bases and 4 bases, there was a span of 15 bases. There are 15 residues in the CDR3. Looking up the rest from reference TRBV5-6 and TRBJ1-5 gives the full variable domain: DAGVTQSPTHLIKTRGQQVTLRCSPKSGHDTVSWYQQALGQGPQFIFQYYEEEERQRGNFPDRFSGHQFPNYSSELNVNALLLGDSALYLCASSRRTAWNQPQHFGDGTRLSIL.